This T cell receptor beta chain is drawn from a study of shared clonotypes between healthy human individuals. About the research overall: Aged 18 to 49, the donors were a couple of women and a few men.

Overall study results and limits: Clonotypes shared by all four sorted-subset donors had higher generation probabilities than non-shared clonotypes.

Per the germline V gene, CDR1 is LNHDA and CDR2 is SQIVND (reference sequence). The CDR3 extends over 15 amino acids. Between the trimmed V and J ends, which lost 1 base and 5 bases, there was a span of 12 bases. Assay: immunoSEQ multiplex PCR; the TCRdb copy retains only in-frame clones and omits some. The table records about 2 million clones, just under 95% of them present only once. Terminally differentiated effector memory CD45RA+ cells were left out of the naive CD8 fraction, which was CD45RO-negative and positively selected for CCR7. On this clone: The antigen remains unidentified.

The chain uses TRBV19 and TRBJ2-1; no definite D call. Sequenced input: naive CD8+ T cells sorted from blood. This TCR was sampled from a man between 18 and 29 years old in good health. Here the CDR3 reads CASSIAPQRDNEQFF. The CDR3, as DNA: TGTGCCAGTAGTATAGCCCCACAACGGGACAATGAGCAGTTCTTC.